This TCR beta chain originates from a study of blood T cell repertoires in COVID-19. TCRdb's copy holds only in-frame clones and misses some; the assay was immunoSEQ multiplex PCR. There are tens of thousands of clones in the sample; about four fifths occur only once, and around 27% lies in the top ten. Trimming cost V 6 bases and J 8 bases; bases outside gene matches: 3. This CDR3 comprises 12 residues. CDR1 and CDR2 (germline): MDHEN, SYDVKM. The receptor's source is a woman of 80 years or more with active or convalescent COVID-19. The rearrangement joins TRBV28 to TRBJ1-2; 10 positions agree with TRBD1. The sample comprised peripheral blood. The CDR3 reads CASRGQGTGYTF. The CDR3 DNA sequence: TGTGCCAGCAGGGGACAGGGGACCGGCTACACCTTC.